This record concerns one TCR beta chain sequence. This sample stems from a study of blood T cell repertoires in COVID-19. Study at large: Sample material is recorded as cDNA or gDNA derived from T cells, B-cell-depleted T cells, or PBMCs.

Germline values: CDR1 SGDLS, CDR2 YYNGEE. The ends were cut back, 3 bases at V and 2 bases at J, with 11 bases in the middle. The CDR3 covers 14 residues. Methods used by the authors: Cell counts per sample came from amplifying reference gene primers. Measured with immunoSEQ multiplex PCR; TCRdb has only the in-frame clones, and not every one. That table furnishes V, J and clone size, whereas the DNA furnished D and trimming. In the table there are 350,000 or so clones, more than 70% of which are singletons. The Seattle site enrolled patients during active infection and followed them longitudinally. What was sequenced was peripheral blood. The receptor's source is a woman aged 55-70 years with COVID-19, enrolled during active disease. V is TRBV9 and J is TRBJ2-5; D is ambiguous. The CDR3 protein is CASSGRGDQETQYF. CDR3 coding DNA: TGTGCCAGCAGCGGCCGTGGAGATCAAGAGACCCAGTACTTC.